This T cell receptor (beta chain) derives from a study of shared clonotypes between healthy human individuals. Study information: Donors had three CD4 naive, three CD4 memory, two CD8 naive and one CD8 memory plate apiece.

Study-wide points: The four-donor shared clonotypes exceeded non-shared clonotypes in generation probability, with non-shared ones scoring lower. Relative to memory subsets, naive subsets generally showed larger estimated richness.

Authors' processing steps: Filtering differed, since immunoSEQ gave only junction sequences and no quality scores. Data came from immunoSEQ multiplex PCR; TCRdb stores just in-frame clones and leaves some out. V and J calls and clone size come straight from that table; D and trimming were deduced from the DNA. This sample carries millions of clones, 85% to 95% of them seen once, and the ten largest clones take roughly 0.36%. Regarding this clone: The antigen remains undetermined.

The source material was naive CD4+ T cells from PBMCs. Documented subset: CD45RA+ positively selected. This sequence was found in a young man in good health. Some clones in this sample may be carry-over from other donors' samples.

CDR3 residues: CAWSERISSTNEKLFF. DNA for the CDR3: TGTGCCTGGAGTGAAAGGATTTCCTCCACTAATGAAAAACTGTTTTTT. This chain joins TRBV30 and TRBJ1-4; D gene unclear. The CDR3 has 16 residues. Per the germline V gene, CDR1 is GTSNPN and CDR2 is SVGIG (reference sequence). V was cut by 1 base and J by 2 bases, with 14 bases left in between.